The rows below give T cell receptor beta chains drawn from one sample of a study of blood T cell repertoires in COVID-19. Using immunoSEQ multiplex PCR, the repertoire was profiled, and TCRdb retains in-frame clones only, with some absent. The sample carries about 220,000 clones, around 83% recorded once. Sequences were obtained from PBMCs or T cells enriched from blood (not recorded which). Every receptor here comes from a middle-aged woman with acute COVID-19. The CDR3 runs from the conserved cysteine through the conserved F or W. D genes are given only for firm matches. Expanded clones are given a class, and other clones once, few, many or no size at all.

d_call	j_call	clone_size	v_call	cdr3_aa	cdr3_nt
TRBD1	TRBJ2-7	-	TRBV15	CATRKDRVTYEQYF	TGTGCCACCAGGAAGGACAGGGTAACGTACGAGCAGTACTTC
TRBD2	TRBJ2-5	once	TRBV27	CASSLSPTSAWETQYF	TGTGCCAGCAGTTTATCACCGACTAGCGCCTGGGAGACCCAGTACTTC
-	TRBJ2-5	-	TRBV7-9	CASSRRQYQETQYF	TGTGCCAGCAGCCGCCGACAATACCAAGAGACCCAGTACTTC
-	TRBJ2-5	-	TRBV9	CASSAPGLAETQYF	TGTGCCAGCAGCGCCCCGGGACTCGCGGAGACCCAGTACTTC
TRBD2	TRBJ2-3	-	TRBV27	CASRSTSGSWRVDTQYF	TGTGCCAGCAGATCAACTAGCGGGAGTTGGAGGGTAGATACGCAGTATTTT
TRBD1	TRBJ1-1	-	TRBV5-1	CASSYGQGSTEAFF	TGCGCCAGCAGCTACGGACAGGGGAGCACTGAAGCTTTCTTT
-	TRBJ2-7	-	TRBV29-1	CSVRRQDSYEQYF	TGCAGCGTAAGGAGACAGGATTCCTACGAGCAGTACTTC
-	TRBJ2-5	-	TRBV4-3	CASSQEASGETQYF	TGCGCCAGCAGCCAAGAAGCCAGCGGAGAGACCCAGTACTTC
-	TRBJ1-4	-	TRBV18	CASAFQGFREKLFF	TGTGCCAGCGCGTTTCAGGGGTTTCGTGAAAAACTGTTTTTT
TRBD2	TRBJ2-3	-	TRBV6-2/TRBV6-3	CASSLSGGSTDTQYF	TGTGCCAGCAGCCTCAGCGGGGGGAGCACAGATACGCAGTATTTT
-	TRBJ1-6	once	TRBV3-1/TRBV3-2	CASSQGTPNSPLHF	TGTGCCAGCAGTCAGGGGACCCCGAATTCACCCCTCCACTTT
-	TRBJ2-7	few	TRBV5-4	CASSLGQATSYEQYF	TGTGCCAGCAGCTTGGGACAGGCCACCTCCTACGAGCAGTACTTC
TRBD1	TRBJ1-2	-	TRBV28	CASGTGTYGYTF	TGTGCCAGCGGGACAGGGACCTATGGCTACACCTTC
-	TRBJ2-5	-	TRBV15	CATSRDLRQGLETQYF	TGTGCCACCAGCAGAGATCTTAGGCAGGGATTGGAGACCCAGTACTTC
TRBD1	TRBJ2-2	-	TRBV19	CASNRQGEAGELFF	TGTGCCAGTAACCGACAGGGAGAGGCCGGGGAGCTGTTTTTT
TRBD1	TRBJ1-5	-	TRBV28	CASSLRQGDQPQHF	TGTGCCAGCAGTTTGAGACAGGGCGATCAGCCCCAGCATTTT
-	TRBJ2-7	-	TRBV9	CASSVVAHLGGEQYF	TGTGCCAGCAGCGTAGTTGCCCACTTAGGCGGCGAGCAGTACTTC
-	TRBJ1-5	-	TRBV24-1	CATSDFGNQPQHF	TGTGCCACCAGTGATTTCGGCAATCAGCCCCAGCATTTT
TRBD1	TRBJ1-6	-	TRBV30	CAWSVRGRSAVNNSPLHF	TGTGCCTGGAGTGTAAGGGGGCGCAGCGCGGTTAATAATTCACCCCTCCACTTT
TRBD2	TRBJ2-7	-	TRBV2	CASRTRGRGYEQYF	TGTGCCAGCAGGACCCGTGGGAGGGGATACGAGCAGTACTTC